This T cell receptor (beta chain) was identified during a study of shared clonotypes between healthy human individuals. About the study: CD8 memory received one plate per donor, CD8 naive two, CD4 memory three and CD4 naive three. Study-wide findings and caveats: On the whole, naive subsets had larger estimated richness than memory subsets had. Incomplete sequencing of sorted subsets was indicated by rarefaction despite large depth.

About this clone: Its antigen is as yet unknown.

This CDR3 region has 15 residues. Germline CDR1 is SNHLY and CDR2 is FYNNEI. Trimming removed 6 bases from V and 2 bases from J; junction bases left unmatched: 6. DNA at roughly 0.2 ug, tens of thousands of T cell genomes, went into sorted-subset replicate PCRs. Generated by immunoSEQ multiplex PCR, the TCRdb table keeps only in-frame clones and is missing some. This table has over 2 million clones, over 85% appearing once. Terminally differentiated effector memory CD45RA+ cells were left out of the naive CD8 fraction, which was CD45RO-negative and positively selected for CCR7. The specimen sequenced was naive CD8+ T cells sorted from blood. This chain connects TRBV2 to TRBJ2-3, with 9 bases aligning to TRBD1. The sequence was collected from a man between 18 and 29 years old in good health. The CDR3 protein is CASSDGQGLTDTQYF. The CDR3 bases are TGTGCCAGCAGCGACGGACAGGGGCTCACAGATACGCAGTATTTT.